This TCR beta chain was identified in a study of technical replicates of blood from a few donors. Sequencing was performed with immunoSEQ multiplex PCR; in TCRdb, only in-frame clones are kept and a portion is missing. The sample lists about 56,000 clones; around 96% were seen once. Germline CDR1 is SGHDT and CDR2 is YYEEEE. CDR3 length: 16 amino acids. The trim removed 0 bases at V and 0 bases at J, leaving 4 bases unmatched. The chain uses TRBV5-6 and TRBJ2-5, with 8 bases aligning to TRBD2. The TCR was taken from a human donor in good health. Some clones in this sample may be carry-over from other donors' samples. The sample consisted of PBMCs. The CDR3 DNA reads as TGTGCCAGCAGCTTGGTTTTAGCGGGGTACCAAGAGACCCAGTACTTC. Its protein product is CASSLVLAGYQETQYF.